The 11 T cell receptor beta chains presented below share a single source sample, sequenced in a study of shared clonotypes between healthy human individuals. The protocol was immunoSEQ multiplex PCR, while the TCRdb copy is restricted to in-frame clones and leaves out a portion. Of some 530,000 clones in the sample, 81% were seen once. The specimen sequenced was PBMCs. Source of these receptors: a woman between 35 and 50 years old in good health. Some clones in this sample may be carry-over from other donors' samples.

The chain employs TRBV6-5 and TRBJ1-2, with 9 nucleotides matching TRBD1. V shed 1 base and J 4 bases; nucleotides not matched to a gene: 4. Germline CDR1 MNHEY, CDR2 SVGAGI. There are 15 residues in the CDR3. The CDR3 nucleotides read TGTGCCAGCAGTTACTTGGGACAGGGTGGCTATGGCTACACCTTC. This gives the protein CASSYLGQGGYGYTF.

This chain uses TRBV7-2 with TRBJ2-7; 9 bases are shared with TRBD1. The junction had 6 bases not matched to a gene; V was cut back by 5 bases and J by 7 bases. Germline V gene lookup returns CDR1 SGHTA and CDR2 FQGNSA. The CDR3 runs 13 residues. CDR3 region: CASSPWDRVEQYF. CDR3 sequence (DNA): TGTGCCAGCAGCCCATGGGACAGGGTTGAGCAGTACTTC.

This clone was seen just once. The V call is TRBV19, the J call TRBJ2-2, with TRBD2 identical over 12 bases. Germline V CDR1 and CDR2: LNHDA, SQIVND (reference sequence). The CDR3 loop spans 16 amino acids. The V segment lost 6 bases and the J segment 6 bases; nucleotides outside the gene matches: 8. In DNA form, the CDR3 reads TGTGCCAGTAGGACTAGCGGGAGATCAGGAGCCGGGGAGCTGTTTTTT. This codes for CASRTSGRSGAGELFF.

This clone appeared a few times. The chain links TRBV11-2 to TRBJ1-5; 7 positions agree with TRBD1. With V trimmed by 3 bases and J by 7 bases, 3 bases remained unmatched. Germline lookup yields CDR1 SGHAT and CDR2 FQNNGV. There are 13 residues in the CDR3. The CDR3, as DNA: TGTGCCAGCAGCTTTGAGGGGGCGCAGCCCCAGCATTTT. Translation: CASSFEGAQPQHF.

The V gene is TRBV28, the J gene TRBJ2-2; D remains unclear. Per germline, CDR1 MDHEN and CDR2 SYDVKM. V shed 6 bases and J shed 5 bases, with 10 bases lying between them. This CDR3 is 13 amino acids long. The CDR3 sequence: CASRMDATGELFF. The CDR3, as DNA: TGTGCCAGCAGGATGGACGCAACCGGGGAGCTGTTTTTT.

The rearrangement links TRBV6-6 to TRBJ2-1, with 9 bases matching TRBD2. This CDR3 spans 15 amino acids. V trimming: 0 bases; J trimming: 7 bases; junction bases outside the gene matches: 4. Germline V gene sequence: CDR1 MNHNY, CDR2 SVGAGI (reference sequence). CDR3 amino acids: CASSYSSAGGNEQFF. The CDR3 DNA is TGTGCCAGCAGTTACTCTAGTGCGGGAGGGAATGAGCAGTTCTTC.

Turning to this clone: Given a far larger clone just one base away, this is likely a sequencing read error. Other DNA sequences in the same sample also yield this CDR3. The CDR3 protein is CASSQVAYYEQYF. CDR3 nucleotides: TGCGCCAGCAGCCAAGTAGCTTACTACGAGCAGTACTTT. This chain joins TRBV4-1 and TRBJ2-7, with D uncertain. The germline V gene has CDR1 MGHRA and CDR2 YSYEKL. The CDR3 contains 13 residues.

V gene TRBV5-4 combines with J gene TRBJ2-7; D call uncertain. The CDR3 is 14 residues long. CDR1 is SGHNT, CDR2 YYREEE, per germline (reference sequence). V gave up 0 bases and J gave up 2 bases, with 9 bases separating them. In DNA, the CDR3 is TGTGCCAGCAGCTTGGTCCCCGGACCCTACGAGCAGTACTTC. Residues: CASSLVPGPYEQYF.

A single count supports this clone. The V call is TRBV11-2, the J call TRBJ1-2; TRBD1 matches at 9 bases. Germline CDR1 reads SGHAT; CDR2 reads FQNNGV. J lost 4 bases, V lost 3 bases, and 9 bases had no gene match. This CDR3 spans 16 amino acids. The CDR3 bases are TGTGCCAGCAGCTTTGCCGGTTTGGGACAGGGCTATGGCTACACCTTC. The encoded protein is CASSFAGLGQGYGYTF.

Here the CDR3 reads CAWSKGISNQPQHF. The CDR3 bases are TGTGCCTGGAGTAAAGGGATTAGCAATCAGCCCCAGCATTTT. V gene TRBV30 combines with J gene TRBJ1-5; D uncertain. Deletions cut 2 bases from V and 0 bases from J, with 8 bases between. Germline assignment: CDR1 GTSNPN and CDR2 SVGIG (reference sequence). This CDR3 has 14 amino acids.

The J gene is TRBJ2-7, the V gene TRBV6-6, with 11 bases aligning to TRBD1. This CDR3 has 15 residues. Germline lookup yields CDR1 MNHNY and CDR2 SVGAGI (reference sequence). V lost 6 bases to trimming and J lost 7 bases; unmatched junction nucleotides: 11. The CDR3: CASSPRTGGAEEQYF. The DNA of the CDR3 is TGTGCCAGCAGCCCCCGGACAGGGGGCGCGGAGGAGCAGTACTTC.